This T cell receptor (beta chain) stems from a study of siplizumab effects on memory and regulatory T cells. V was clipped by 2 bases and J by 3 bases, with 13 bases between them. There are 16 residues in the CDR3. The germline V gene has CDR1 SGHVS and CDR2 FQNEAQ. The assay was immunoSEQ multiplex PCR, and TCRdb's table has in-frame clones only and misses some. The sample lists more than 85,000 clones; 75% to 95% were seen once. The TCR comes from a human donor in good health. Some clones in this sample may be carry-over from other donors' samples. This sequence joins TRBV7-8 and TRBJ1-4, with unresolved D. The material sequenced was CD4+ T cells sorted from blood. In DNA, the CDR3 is TGTGCCAGCAGCTTAAGATCGGCAGCGGCTAATGAAAAACTGTTTTTT. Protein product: CASSLRSAAANEKLFF. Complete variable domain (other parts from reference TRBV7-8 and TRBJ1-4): GAGVSQSPRYKVAKRGQDVALRCDPISGHVSLFWYQQALGQGPEFLTYFQNEAQLDKSGLPSDRFFAERPEGSVSTLKIQRTQQEDSAVYLCASSLRSAAANEKLFFGSGTQLSVL.